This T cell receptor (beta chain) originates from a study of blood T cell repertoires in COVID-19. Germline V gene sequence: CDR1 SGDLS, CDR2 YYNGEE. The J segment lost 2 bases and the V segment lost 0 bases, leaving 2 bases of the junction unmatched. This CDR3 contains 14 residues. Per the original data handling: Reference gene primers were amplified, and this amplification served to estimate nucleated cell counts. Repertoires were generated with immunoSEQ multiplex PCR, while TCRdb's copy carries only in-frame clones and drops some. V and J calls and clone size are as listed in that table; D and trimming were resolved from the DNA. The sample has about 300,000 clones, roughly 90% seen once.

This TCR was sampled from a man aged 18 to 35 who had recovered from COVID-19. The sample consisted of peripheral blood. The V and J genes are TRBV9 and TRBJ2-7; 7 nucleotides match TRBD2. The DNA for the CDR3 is TGTGCCAGCAGCGTAGCAGCGGGGACCTACGAGCAGTACTTC. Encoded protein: CASSVAAGTYEQYF. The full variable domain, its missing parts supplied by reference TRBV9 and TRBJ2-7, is DSGVTQTPKHLITATGQRVTLRCSPRSGDLSVYWYQQSLDQGLQFLIQYYNGEERAKGNILERFSAQQFPDLHSELNLSSLELGDSALYFCASSVAAGTYEQYFGPGTRLTVT.